The 3 T cell receptor beta chains below were found in one sample sequenced in a study of response to subunit inactivated influenza vaccine. TCRdb re-analysed the RT-PCR reads in MiXCR, keeping a single row per CDR3 protein. The top ten hold around 6.5% of the sample, which has approximately 730,000 distinct CDR3 sequences, 14% seen once. The material was PBMCs from blood, obtained about 14 days before vaccination. These receptors were taken from a man aged 50-59 years who received an inactivated influenza vaccine.

In its sample, this clonotype was seen many times. The chain joins TRBV4-3 to TRBJ2-7; TRBD2 matches at 10 bases. V lost 4 bases to trimming and J lost 2 bases; unmatched junction nucleotides: 5. Germline CDR1 LGHNA, CDR2 YSLEER. This CDR3 has 15 residues. DNA of the CDR3: TGCGCCAGCAGCCCGTCGGGACTAGCGACCTACGAGCAGTACTTC. It specifies CASSPSGLATYEQYF.

J is TRBJ2-4 and V is TRBV20-1; perhaps TRBD1 as D (6 bases). Trimming removed 7 bases at V and 8 bases at J, with 15 bases between. CDR1 DFQATT and CDR2 SNEGSKA come from the germline V gene (reference sequence). There are 12 residues in the CDR3. This CDR3 reads CSVGQKRDIQYF. CDR3 sequence (DNA): TGCAGTGTTGGACAGAAGAGAGACATTCAGTACTTC.

The chain recombines TRBV20-1 with TRBJ1-6; no definite D call. Germline CDR1 is DFQATT and CDR2 is SNEGSKA (reference sequence). Between the trimmed V and J ends, which lost 6 bases and 5 bases, there was a span of 14 bases. There are 14 residues in the CDR3. The DNA of the CDR3 is TGCAGTGCCCCCGAGGTGGGTGATAATTCACCCCTCCACTTT. Encoded protein: CSAPEVGDNSPLHF.